The rows below give T cell receptor beta chains drawn from one sample of a study of blood T cells in healthy people across ages. Each CDR3 protein gets one entry after TCRdb re-called the 5' RACE reads with MiXCR. The sample carries under 950,000 distinct CDR3 sequences, 22% recorded once. The sample consisted of blood. These receptors all stem from a man aged 70-80 years in good health. The CDR3 runs from the conserved cysteine through the conserved F or W. The D gene is left open where the match is weak. Clone size is shown for a subset of rows, as once, few, many or a class of expanded clone.

D	V	J	size	CDR3	DNA
NA	TRBV11-1	TRBJ2-2	NA	CASRRSPNTGELFF	TGTGCCAGCAGACGTAGCCCGAACACCGGGGAGCTGTTTTTT
TRBD1	TRBV7-9	TRBJ2-3	many	CASSLVGQGSTDTQYF	TGTGCCAGCAGCTTAGTCGGACAGGGATCAACAGATACGCAGTATTTT
TRBD2	TRBV7-3	TRBJ2-1	few	CASSSRHKTGLVTTSNNEQFF	TGTGCCAGCAGCTCGCGACACAAGACGGGACTAGTTACTACATCGAACAATGAGCAGTTCTTC
NA	TRBV7-2	TRBJ1-2	NA	CASSLDPGSYGYTF	TGTGCCAGCAGCCTAGACCCGGGATCCTATGGCTACACCTTC
NA	TRBV20-1	TRBJ2-3	NA	CSAPPAGRSGDTQYF	TGCAGTGCCCCCCCAGCGGGCCGCTCGGGAGATACGCAGTATTTT
NA	TRBV6-2/TRBV6-3	TRBJ1-3	NA	CASSYSARRSGNTIYF	TGTGCCAGCAGTTACTCGGCCCGACGGTCTGGAAACACCATATATTTT
NA	TRBV20-1	TRBJ1-3	NA	CSAQTGAAPFSGNTIYF	TGCAGTGCCCAAACCGGGGCAGCTCCTTTCTCTGGAAACACCATATATTTT
NA	TRBV4-1	TRBJ2-4	few	CASSQLGLAKNIQYF	TGCGCCAGCAGCCAACTTGGTCTAGCCAAAAACATTCAGTACTTC
NA	TRBV29-1	TRBJ2-1	NA	CSVDVGKADSYNEQFF	TGCAGCGTTGATGTCGGTAAGGCAGACTCCTACAATGAGCAGTTCTTC
NA	TRBV18	TRBJ2-3	NA	CASSGKGVTTDTQYF	TGTGCCAGCTCCGGGAAGGGAGTAACGACAGATACGCAGTATTTT
TRBD1	TRBV12-3/TRBV12-4	TRBJ1-2	few	CASSRTGFDGYTF	TGTGCCAGCAGCCGGACAGGGTTCGACGGCTACACCTTC
TRBD1	TRBV3-1	TRBJ1-4	NA	CASSHGTGGEKLFF	TGTGCCAGCAGCCATGGGACAGGAGGTGAAAAACTGTTTTTT
TRBD1	TRBV9	TRBJ2-2	few	CASSAGQGRGGELFF	TGTGCCAGCAGCGCGGGACAGGGACGAGGCGGGGAGCTGTTTTTT
TRBD2	TRBV6-5	TRBJ2-5	NA	CASKSSGETQYF	TGTGCCAGCAAATCTAGCGGCGAGACCCAGTACTTC
NA	TRBV9	TRBJ1-6	NA	CASSVGGARNSPLHF	TGTGCCAGCAGCGTAGGGGGGGCACGAAATTCACCCCTCCACTTT
NA	TRBV15	TRBJ2-5	few	CATSRDGRPEETQYF	TGTGCCACCAGCAGAGATGGGCGTCCCGAAGAGACCCAGTACTTC
NA	TRBV3-1	TRBJ1-2	NA	CASSPRAGGYGYTF	TGTGCCAGCAGCCCCAGGGCGGGGGGATATGGCTACACCTTC
NA	TRBV20-1	TRBJ2-1	NA	CSALGRESYNEQFF	TGCAGTGCTCTAGGCAGGGAATCCTACAATGAGCAGTTCTTC
NA	TRBV27	TRBJ2-4	few	CASSFSKFPPNIQYF	TGTGCCAGCAGTTTTTCCAAGTTTCCGCCAAACATTCAGTACTTC
NA	TRBV10-2	TRBJ1-1	few	CASRGEGRNTEAFF	TGCGCCAGCAGGGGGGAGGGACGGAACACTGAAGCTTTCTTT
NA	TRBV21-1	TRBJ2-1	few	CASSIGLSNEQFF	TGTGCCAGCAGCATAGGCCTCTCCAATGAGCAGTTCTTC
TRBD2	TRBV3-1	TRBJ2-3	NA	CASSQDSLAGVADTQYF	TGTGCCAGCAGCCAAGATTCACTAGCGGGAGTTGCAGATACGCAGTATTTT
NA	TRBV9	TRBJ2-3	NA	CASSEASTGSQYF	TGTGCCAGCAGCGAGGCCTCCACGGGTTCGCAGTATTTT
NA	TRBV29-1	TRBJ1-1	few	CSVRVMGIGEAFF	TGCAGCGTTAGGGTTATGGGGATAGGGGAAGCTTTCTTT
TRBD2	TRBV12-3/TRBV12-4	TRBJ2-3	once	CASSSGGAPHADTQYF	TGTGCCAGCAGTAGCGGGGGGGCTCCTCACGCAGATACGCAGTATTTT
TRBD1	TRBV20-1	TRBJ1-4	NA	CSATGQGVILGSEKLFF	TGCAGTGCCACAGGACAGGGGGTTATCCTGGGGAGTGAAAAACTGTTTTTT
NA	TRBV10-1	TRBJ1-5	few	CASSDVGNQPQHF	TGCGCCAGCAGTGATGTCGGCAATCAGCCCCAGCATTTT
NA	TRBV7-2	TRBJ2-5	NA	CASSLAGLKETQYF	TGTGCCAGCAGCTTAGCCGGACTAAAAGAGACCCAGTACTTC
NA	TRBV7-9	TRBJ1-4	NA	CASSLAFNLEKLFF	TGTGCCAGCAGCTTAGCTTTCAATCTCGAAAAACTGTTTTTT
NA	TRBV29-1	TRBJ1-1	NA	CSVDRTMNTEAFF	TGCAGCGTCGACAGAACTATGAACACTGAAGCTTTCTTT
TRBD1	TRBV27	TRBJ2-2	few	CASSYMTGGNTGELFF	TGTGCCAGCAGTTATATGACAGGGGGCAACACCGGGGAGCTGTTTTTT
TRBD1	TRBV6-1	TRBJ1-3	NA	CASRSRDRGTNTIYF	TGTGCCAGCAGATCCCGGGACAGGGGAACCAACACCATATATTTT
TRBD1	TRBV5-1	TRBJ2-3	NA	CASSKPQGAVTDTQYF	TGCGCCAGCAGCAAACCACAGGGGGCGGTCACAGATACGCAGTATTTT
NA	TRBV12-3/TRBV12-4	TRBJ2-1	NA	CASSLTGQGNEQFF	TGTGCCAGCAGTTTAACAGGCCAGGGGAATGAGCAGTTCTTC
TRBD1	TRBV11-2	TRBJ1-1	few	CASSRGTGMTEAFF	TGTGCCAGCAGCCGTGGGACAGGGATGACTGAAGCTTTCTTT
NA	TRBV6-2/TRBV6-3	TRBJ1-1	NA	CASSYSAQNLNTEDFF	TGTGCCAGCAGTTATTCTGCACAGAACCTGAACACTGAAGATTTCTTT
NA	TRBV12-3/TRBV12-4	TRBJ1-2	few	CASSPKGGQGYTF	TGTGCCAGCAGTCCCAAGGGAGGACAGGGCTACACCTTC
NA	TRBV7-9	TRBJ1-1	few	CASSFGAGNTEAFF	TGTGCCAGCAGCTTTGGGGCGGGGAACACTGAAGCTTTCTTT
TRBD2	TRBV6-5	TRBJ2-7	few	CASRPPMRGKTYEQYF	TGTGCCAGCAGGCCTCCTATGCGGGGGAAAACCTACGAGCAGTACTTC
NA	TRBV7-6	TRBJ1-4	NA	CASSLRAATSEKLFF	TGTGCCAGCAGCCTTAGGGCGGCAACTAGTGAAAAACTGTTTTTT
TRBD2	TRBV7-9	TRBJ2-1	few	CASSLESSREYPLF	TGTGCCAGCAGCTTAGAGTCTTCGCGGGAGTACCCCCTCTTC
NA	TRBV3-1	TRBJ1-1	few	CASSQVFTAAAFF	TGTGCCAGCAGCCAGGTCTTCACAGCCGCGGCTTTCTTT
NA	TRBV5-1	TRBJ2-7	once	CASSLEWISPYEQYF	TGCGCCAGCAGCTTGGAATGGATCAGCCCCTACGAGCAGTACTTC
NA	TRBV5-1	TRBJ1-1	NA	CASRRVGDSEAFF	TGCGCCAGCAGGAGGGTCGGGGACTCTGAAGCTTTCTTT
NA	TRBV30	TRBJ2-1	few	CAWSVRDEQFF	TGTGCCTGGAGTGTACGGGATGAGCAGTTCTTC
NA	TRBV29-1	TRBJ2-7	many	CSAGVHEQYF	TGCAGCGCGGGGGTCCACGAGCAGTACTTC
NA	TRBV7-2	TRBJ2-1	few	CASSLASSANEQFF	TGTGCCAGCAGCTTAGCCTCTAGCGCTAATGAGCAGTTCTTC
NA	TRBV5-1	TRBJ1-5	once	CASSPNTNQPQHF	TGCGCCAGCAGCCCTAACACTAATCAGCCCCAGCATTTT
NA	TRBV28	TRBJ2-4	NA	CASSLFRGAKNIQYF	TGTGCCAGCAGTTTGTTCCGGGGAGCCAAAAACATTCAGTACTTC
TRBD1	TRBV29-1	TRBJ1-2	few	CSVEAGGDGYTF	TGCAGCGTTGAGGCAGGGGGCGATGGCTACACCTTC
TRBD2	TRBV12-3/TRBV12-4	TRBJ2-1	NA	CASSPKSPLAGVPEQFF	TGTGCCAGCAGCCCAAAAAGCCCCCTAGCGGGAGTACCTGAGCAGTTCTTC